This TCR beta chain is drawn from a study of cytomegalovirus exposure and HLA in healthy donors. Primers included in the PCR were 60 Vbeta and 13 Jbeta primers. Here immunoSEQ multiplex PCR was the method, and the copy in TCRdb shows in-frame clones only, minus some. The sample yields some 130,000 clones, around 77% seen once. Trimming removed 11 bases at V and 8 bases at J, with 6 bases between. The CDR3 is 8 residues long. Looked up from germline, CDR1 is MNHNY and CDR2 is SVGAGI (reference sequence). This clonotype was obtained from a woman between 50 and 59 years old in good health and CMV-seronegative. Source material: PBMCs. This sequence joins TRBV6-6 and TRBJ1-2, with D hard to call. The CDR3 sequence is CAPMGYTF. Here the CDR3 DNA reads TGTGCCCCTATGGGCTACACCTTC.